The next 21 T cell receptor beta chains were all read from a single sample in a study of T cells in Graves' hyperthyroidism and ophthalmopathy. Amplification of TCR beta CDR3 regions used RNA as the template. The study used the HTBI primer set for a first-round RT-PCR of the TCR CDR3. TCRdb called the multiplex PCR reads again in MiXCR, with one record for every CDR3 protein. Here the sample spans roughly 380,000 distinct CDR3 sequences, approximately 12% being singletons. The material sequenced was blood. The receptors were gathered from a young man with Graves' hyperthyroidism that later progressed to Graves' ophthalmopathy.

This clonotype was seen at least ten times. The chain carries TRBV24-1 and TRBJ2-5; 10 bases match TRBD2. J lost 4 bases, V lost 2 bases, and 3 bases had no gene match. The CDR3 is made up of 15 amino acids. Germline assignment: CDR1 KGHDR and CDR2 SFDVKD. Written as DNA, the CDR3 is TGTGCCACCAGTGATTCGGGACTAGCGCCAGAGACCCAGTACTTC. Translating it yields CATSDSGLAPETQYF.

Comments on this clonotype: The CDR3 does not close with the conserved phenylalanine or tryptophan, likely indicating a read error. This CDR3 reads CASSQGPGAVYTGELFL. The CDR3, as DNA: TGTGCCAGCAGCCAGGGGCCGGGTGCGGTCTACACCGGGGAGCTGTTTCTT. The chain uses TRBV3-1 and TRBJ2-2, with TRBD1 as a possible D gene (5 bases). Germline CDR1 and CDR2: LGHDT and YNNKEL (reference sequence). Deletions cut 3 bases from V and 3 bases from J, with 17 bases between. The CDR3 has 17 amino acids.

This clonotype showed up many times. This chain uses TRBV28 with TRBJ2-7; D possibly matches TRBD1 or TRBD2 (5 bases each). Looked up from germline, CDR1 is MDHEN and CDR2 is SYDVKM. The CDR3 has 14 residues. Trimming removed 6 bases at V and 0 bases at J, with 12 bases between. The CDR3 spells CASRSGTSSYEQYF. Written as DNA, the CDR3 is TGTGCCAGCAGATCCGGGACGAGCTCCTACGAGCAGTACTTC.

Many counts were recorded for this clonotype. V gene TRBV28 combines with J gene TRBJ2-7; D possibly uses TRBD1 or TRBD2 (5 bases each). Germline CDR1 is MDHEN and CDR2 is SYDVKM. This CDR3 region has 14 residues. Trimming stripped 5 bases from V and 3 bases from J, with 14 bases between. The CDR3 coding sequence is TGTGCCAGCAGTACCGGGACGGTGGACTACGAGCAGTACTTC. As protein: CASSTGTVDYEQYF. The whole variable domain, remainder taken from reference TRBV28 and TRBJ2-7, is DVKVTQSSRYLVKRTGEKVFLECVQDMDHENMFWYRQDPGLGLRLIYFSYDVKMKEKGDIPEGYSVSREKKERFSLILESASTNQTSMYLCASSTGTVDYEQYFGPGTRLTVT.

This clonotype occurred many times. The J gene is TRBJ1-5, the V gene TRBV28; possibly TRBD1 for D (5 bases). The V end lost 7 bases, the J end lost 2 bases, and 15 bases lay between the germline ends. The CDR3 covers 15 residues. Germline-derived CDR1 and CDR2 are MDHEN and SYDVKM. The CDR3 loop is CASTYLGQGNQPQHF. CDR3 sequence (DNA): TGTGCCAGCACCTATTTGGGGCAGGGCAATCAGCCCCAGCATTTT.

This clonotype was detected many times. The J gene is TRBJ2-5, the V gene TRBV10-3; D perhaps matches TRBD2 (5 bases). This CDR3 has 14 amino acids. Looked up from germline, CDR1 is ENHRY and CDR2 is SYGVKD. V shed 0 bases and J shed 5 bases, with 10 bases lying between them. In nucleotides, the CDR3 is TGTGCCATCAGTGAGTCAAGCCCGGGGGAGACCCAGTACTTC. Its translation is CAISESSPGETQYF.

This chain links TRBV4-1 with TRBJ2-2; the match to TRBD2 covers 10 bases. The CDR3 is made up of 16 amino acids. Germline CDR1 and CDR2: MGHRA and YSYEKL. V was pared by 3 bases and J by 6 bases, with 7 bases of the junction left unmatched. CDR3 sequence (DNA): TGCGCCAGCAGCCAGGCCCTAAGCGGGGGGGCCGGGGAGCTGTTTTTT. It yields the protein CASSQALSGGAGELFF.

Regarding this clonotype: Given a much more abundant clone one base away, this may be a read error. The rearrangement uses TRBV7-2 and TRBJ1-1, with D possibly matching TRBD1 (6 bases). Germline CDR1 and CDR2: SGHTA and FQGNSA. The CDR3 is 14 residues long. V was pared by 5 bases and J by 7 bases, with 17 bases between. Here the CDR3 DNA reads TGTGCCAGCAGCCCGCGGACAGTGGGGATTGAAGCTTTCTTT. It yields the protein CASSPRTVGIEAFF.

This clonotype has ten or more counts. The CDR3 DNA follows: TGTGCCAGCAGGGGGGGACTAGCGGACACAGATACGCAGTATTTT. It codes for CASRGGLADTDTQYF. The chain recombines TRBV2 with TRBJ2-3; the match to TRBD2 covers 11 bases. This CDR3 contains 15 residues. Trimming removed 6 bases from V and 2 bases from J; junction bases left unmatched: 4. CDR1 and CDR2 from the germline V gene are SNHLY and FYNNEI.

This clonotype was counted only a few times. The CDR3 region is CASSLDGETATNEKLFF. For the CDR3, the DNA is TGTGCCAGCAGCTTAGATGGCGAGACCGCAACTAATGAAAAACTGTTTTTT. The V gene is TRBV7-9, the J gene TRBJ1-4; D unclear. This CDR3 is built from 17 residues. Germline loops: CDR1 SEHNR, CDR2 FQNEAQ (reference sequence). Trimming took off 1 base at V and 0 bases at J, with 12 bases between the two ends.

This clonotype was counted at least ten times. CDR3 coding DNA: TGTGCCTGGAGTGTAGGACCTTACGAGCAGTACTTC. As protein: CAWSVGPYEQYF. V gene TRBV30 combines with J gene TRBJ2-7; no clear D. With 0 bases removed from V and 4 bases from J, the gap between germline ends came to 7 bases. The CDR3 totals 12 residues. CDR1 is GTSNPN and CDR2 is SVGIG in the germline V gene (reference sequence).

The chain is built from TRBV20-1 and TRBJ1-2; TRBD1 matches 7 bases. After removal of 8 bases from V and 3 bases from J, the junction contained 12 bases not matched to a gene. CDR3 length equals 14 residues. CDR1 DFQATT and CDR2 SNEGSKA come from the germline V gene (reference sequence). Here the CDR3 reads CSLGLTGMDYGYTF. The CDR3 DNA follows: TGCAGTTTGGGCCTGACAGGGATGGACTATGGCTACACCTTC.

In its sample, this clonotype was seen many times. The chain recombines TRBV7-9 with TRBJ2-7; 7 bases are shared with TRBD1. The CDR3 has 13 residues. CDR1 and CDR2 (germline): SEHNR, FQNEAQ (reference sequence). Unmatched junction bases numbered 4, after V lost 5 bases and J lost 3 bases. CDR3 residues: CASSEGQLYEQYF. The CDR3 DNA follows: TGTGCCAGCAGCGAGGGACAGCTCTACGAGCAGTACTTC.

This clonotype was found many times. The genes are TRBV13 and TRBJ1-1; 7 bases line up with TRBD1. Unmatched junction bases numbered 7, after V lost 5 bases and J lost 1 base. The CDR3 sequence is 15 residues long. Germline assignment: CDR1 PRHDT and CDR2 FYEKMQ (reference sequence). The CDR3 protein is CASSDRTGKNTEAFF. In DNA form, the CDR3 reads TGTGCCAGCAGCGACCGGACAGGAAAGAACACTGAAGCTTTCTTT.

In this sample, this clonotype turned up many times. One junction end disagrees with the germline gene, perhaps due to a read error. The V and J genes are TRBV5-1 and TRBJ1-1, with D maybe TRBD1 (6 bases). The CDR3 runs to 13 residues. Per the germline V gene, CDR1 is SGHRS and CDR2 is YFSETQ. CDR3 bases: TGTGCCAGCAGTTACACAGGGAGCACTGAAGCTTTCTTT. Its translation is CASSYTGSTEAFF.

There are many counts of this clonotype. The CDR3 spells CASSVQTGGNQPQHF. For the CDR3, the DNA is TGTGCCAGCAGTGTACAAACAGGGGGCAATCAGCCCCAGCATTTT. This rearrangement joins TRBV2 to TRBJ1-5; 7 nucleotides line up with TRBD1. CDR3 length: 15 amino acids. The ends lost 4 bases at V and 2 bases at J; junction bases unmatched: 5. Germline V CDR1 and CDR2: SNHLY, FYNNEI.

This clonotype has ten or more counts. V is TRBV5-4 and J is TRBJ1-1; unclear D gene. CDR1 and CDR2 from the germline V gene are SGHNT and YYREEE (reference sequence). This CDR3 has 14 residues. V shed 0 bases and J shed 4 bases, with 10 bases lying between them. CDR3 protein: CASSLDSTSTEAFF. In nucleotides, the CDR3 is TGTGCCAGCAGCTTGGACAGTACGAGCACTGAAGCTTTCTTT. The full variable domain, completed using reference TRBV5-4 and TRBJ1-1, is ETGVTQSPTHLIKTRGQQVTLRCSSQSGHNTVSWYQQALGQGPQFIFQYYREEENGRGNFPPRFSGLQFPNYSSELNVNALELDDSALYLCASSLDSTSTEAFFGQGTRLTVV.

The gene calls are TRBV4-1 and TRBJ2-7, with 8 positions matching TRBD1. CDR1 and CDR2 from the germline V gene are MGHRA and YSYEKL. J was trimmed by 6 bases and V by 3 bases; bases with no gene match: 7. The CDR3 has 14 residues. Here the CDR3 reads CASSHNRGTPEQYF. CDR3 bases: TGCGCCAGCAGCCACAACAGGGGGACCCCCGAGCAGTACTTC.

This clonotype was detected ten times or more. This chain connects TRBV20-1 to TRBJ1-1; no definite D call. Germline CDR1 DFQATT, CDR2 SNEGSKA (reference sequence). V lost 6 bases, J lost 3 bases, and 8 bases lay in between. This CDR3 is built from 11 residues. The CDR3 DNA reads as TGCAGTGCCCCGTCCGACACTGAAGCTTTCTTT. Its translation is CSAPSDTEAFF.

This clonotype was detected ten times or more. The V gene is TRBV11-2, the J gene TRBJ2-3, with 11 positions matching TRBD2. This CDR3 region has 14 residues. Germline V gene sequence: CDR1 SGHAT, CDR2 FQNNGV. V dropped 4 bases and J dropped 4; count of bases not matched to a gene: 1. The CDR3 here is CASSWGLAADTQYF. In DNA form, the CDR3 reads TGTGCCAGCAGCTGGGGACTAGCGGCAGATACGCAGTATTTT.

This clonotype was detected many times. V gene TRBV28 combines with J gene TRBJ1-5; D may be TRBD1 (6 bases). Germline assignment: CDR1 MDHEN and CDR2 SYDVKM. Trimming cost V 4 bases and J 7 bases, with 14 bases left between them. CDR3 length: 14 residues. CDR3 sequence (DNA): TGTGCCAGCAGTTCCCCGGGGGCTCGGCAGCCCCAGCATTTT. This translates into CASSSPGARQPQHF.